This T cell receptor beta chain was sequenced in a study of tumor-infiltrating lymphocytes in localized non-small cell lung cancer. For the study at large: Each patient gave resected tumor and non-adjacent uninvolved lung tissue.

Findings and limits, study-wide: Only some patients had TCR sequencing, depending on available tissue.

The protocol was immunoSEQ multiplex PCR, while the TCRdb copy is restricted to in-frame clones and leaves out a portion. The repertoire holds some 11,000 clones, about 72% seen once, with roughly 11% in the top ten. This clone occurred once. The target antigen is unknown. V gave up 6 bases and J gave up 0 bases, with 11 bases separating them. There are 14 residues in the CDR3. Germline values: CDR1 MNHEY, CDR2 SVGAGI. The receptor was derived from a human donor with non-small cell lung cancer. The chain combines TRBV6-5 with TRBJ1-1, with D tentatively TRBD1 (5 bases). The source material was uninvolved lung tissue not adjacent to the tumor. CDR3 amino acids: CASRRDGMNTEAFF. The CDR3 DNA sequence: TGTGCCAGCAGGAGGGACGGAATGAACACTGAAGCTTTCTTT.